These T cell receptor beta chains were read from a single sample in a study of cytomegalovirus exposure and HLA in healthy donors. Measured with immunoSEQ multiplex PCR; TCRdb has only the in-frame clones, and not every one. This sample's table reports some 72,000 clones. What was sequenced was PBMCs. Source of these receptors: a boy aged 10-17 years in good health and CMV-seronegative. CDR3s include the opening cysteine and the closing phenylalanine or tryptophan. Each record gives: J gene, V gene, D gene, CDR3 protein, CDR3 DNA. D genes are given only for firm matches.

J gene: TRBJ2-7
V gene: TRBV25-1
D gene: -
CDR3 protein: CASSAGGPEQYF
CDR3 DNA: TGTGCCAGCAGCGCCGGTGGTCCCGAGCAGTACTTC

J gene: TRBJ1-3
V gene: TRBV5-4
D gene: -
CDR3 protein: CASRQDGSGNTIYF
CDR3 DNA: TGTGCCAGCAGACAGGACGGCTCTGGAAACACCATATATTTT

J gene: TRBJ2-3
V gene: TRBV18
D gene: TRBD2
CDR3 protein: CASSPYTGGNTDTQYF
CDR3 DNA: TGTGCCAGCTCACCATATACGGGAGGGAACACAGATACGCAGTATTTT

J gene: TRBJ2-3
V gene: TRBV10-1
D gene: -
CDR3 protein: CASSDGIAERTDTQYF
CDR3 DNA: TGCGCCAGCAGTGATGGAATAGCGGAACGCACAGATACGCAGTATTTT

J gene: TRBJ1-1
V gene: TRBV5-1
D gene: -
CDR3 protein: CASSVVKEAEAFF
CDR3 DNA: TGCGCCAGCAGCGTCGTTAAGGAGGCTGAAGCTTTCTTT

J gene: TRBJ2-2
V gene: TRBV9
D gene: -
CDR3 protein: CASSFRDGELFF
CDR3 DNA: TGTGCCAGCAGCTTCCGGGACGGGGAGCTGTTTTTT

J gene: TRBJ1-2
V gene: TRBV29-1
D gene: -
CDR3 protein: CSAERNNYGYTF
CDR3 DNA: TGCAGCGCCGAGCGGAACAACTATGGCTACACCTTC

J gene: TRBJ1-2
V gene: TRBV19
D gene: TRBD1
CDR3 protein: CASAQDRGYGYTF
CDR3 DNA: TGTGCCAGCGCGCAGGACAGGGGCTATGGCTACACCTTC

J gene: TRBJ1-4
V gene: TRBV28
D gene: TRBD1
CDR3 protein: CASSLQGQGNEKLFF
CDR3 DNA: TGTGCCAGCAGTTTACAGGGACAGGGTAATGAAAAACTGTTTTTT

J gene: TRBJ2-7
V gene: TRBV4-3
D gene: -
CDR3 protein: CASSQGATYEQYF
CDR3 DNA: TGCGCCAGCAGCCAAGGAGCTACCTACGAGCAGTACTTC

J gene: TRBJ2-5
V gene: TRBV29-1
D gene: -
CDR3 protein: CSVDPLQETQYF
CDR3 DNA: TGCAGCGTTGATCCCCTTCAAGAGACCCAGTACTTC

J gene: TRBJ2-3
V gene: TRBV6-1
D gene: TRBD1
CDR3 protein: CASGRDRGTDTQYF
CDR3 DNA: TGTGCCAGCGGAAGGGACAGAGGCACAGATACGCAGTATTTT

J gene: TRBJ2-7
V gene: TRBV29-1
D gene: -
CDR3 protein: CSVELLGYEQYF
CDR3 DNA: TGCAGCGTTGAACTACTAGGGTACGAGCAGTACTTC

J gene: TRBJ1-5
V gene: TRBV4-2
D gene: -
CDR3 protein: CASSQAPGYQPQHF
CDR3 DNA: TGTGCCAGCAGCCAAGCTCCCGGTTATCAGCCCCAGCATTTT

J gene: TRBJ2-1
V gene: TRBV7-2
D gene: TRBD1
CDR3 protein: CASSFNRGNEQFF
CDR3 DNA: TGTGCCAGCAGCTTTAACAGGGGCAATGAGCAGTTCTTC